Below are 25 T cell receptor beta chains sequenced from a single sample in a study of molecular identifiers for immune sequencing clone quantification. MiXCR, run by TCRdb on the PCR reads, gives a single entry per CDR3 protein. The sample yields about 70,000 distinct CDR3 sequences, under 20% seen once. Sequencing was performed on naive CD8+ T cells from blood, with Jurkat cell RNA spiked in. Subset defined: FACS-sorted CD8+CD4-CCR7+CD45RA+ naive T cells. The source of these receptors is a human donor in good health. Some libraries in this study had Jurkat cell RNA spiked in.

In its sample, this clonotype was seen many times. The chain carries TRBV21-1 and TRBJ2-7; TRBD1, the table's D call, was not compared with the DNA. TRBV21-1 is described as a pseudogene. The CDR3 runs 17 residues. CDR3 DNA: TGTGCCAGCAGCGTAATGAAAGGACACCCTAGCTCCTACGAGCAGTACTTC. Encoded protein: CASSVMKGHPSSYEQYF.

This chain connects TRBV5-6 to TRBJ1-5; 8 bases align to TRBD1. This CDR3 is 14 amino acids long. Germline loops: CDR1 SGHDT, CDR2 YYEEEE. J was trimmed by 5 bases and V by 4 bases; bases with no gene match: 5. The CDR3 sequence: CASSKGQAYQPQHF. In DNA, the CDR3 is TGTGCCAGCAGCAAGGGACAGGCCTATCAGCCCCAGCATTTT. Together with reference TRBV5-6 and TRBJ1-5, the CDR3 gives the full variable domain: DAGVTQSPTHLIKTRGQQVTLRCSPKSGHDTVSWYQQALGQGPQFIFQYYEEEERQRGNFPDRFSGHQFPNYSSELNVNALLLGDSALYLCASSKGQAYQPQHFGDGTRLSIL.

The sample holds many counts of this clonotype. The chain carries TRBV4-1 and TRBJ2-4; D may be TRBD1 (6 bases). Trimming took 2 bases from V and 8 from J, leaving 13 bases between them. This CDR3 is 14 amino acids long. Germline-derived CDR1 and CDR2 are MGHRA and YSYEKL. CDR3 sequence: CASSQLGANDIQYF. In DNA, the CDR3 is TGCGCCAGCAGCCAACTGGGGGCAAATGACATTCAGTACTTC.

This clonotype showed up many times. V and J are TRBV4-3 and TRBJ2-7, with 7 bases fitting TRBD2. The V segment lost 0 bases and the J segment 4 bases; nucleotides outside the gene matches: 6. In germline, CDR1 is LGHNA, CDR2 YSLEER. The CDR3 is 15 amino acids. The CDR3 coding sequence is TGCGCCAGCAGCCAAGAGGCGGGAGAAACTTACGAGCAGTACTTC. Amino acids: CASSQEAGETYEQYF.

Ten or more counts support this clonotype. This rearrangement joins TRBV7-9 to TRBJ2-6, with TRBD1 matching over 7 bases. Germline CDR1 is SEHNR and CDR2 is FQNEAQ (reference sequence). The V and J ends lost 2 bases and 0 bases, in that order; junction bases with no gene match: 10. The CDR3 totals 19 residues. The DNA of the CDR3 is TGTGCCAGCAGCTTAACGTGGTCAGGGGGTACCTCTGGGGCCAACGTCCTGACTTTC. Amino acid sequence: CASSLTWSGGTSGANVLTF.

This clonotype has more than one count but fewer than ten. The chain carries TRBV7-9 and TRBJ1-2, with 8 nucleotides matching TRBD1. The CDR3 length is 18 residues. CDR1 SEHNR and CDR2 FQNEAQ come from the germline V gene (reference sequence). J gave up 4 bases and V 4 bases, and 17 bases lay outside the gene matches. The CDR3 DNA sequence: TGTGCCAGCAGCTCCGAAGGCGGGACAGGACGGTTTCTCTATGGCTACACCTTC. Its translation is CASSSEGGTGRFLYGYTF.

There are many counts of this clonotype. The chain is built from TRBV9 and TRBJ2-3; a possible D gene is TRBD2 (6 bases). Trimming took off 0 bases at V and 1 base at J, with 9 bases between the two ends. The CDR3 is 15 residues long. Germline CDR1 SGDLS, CDR2 YYNGEE. Here the CDR3 reads CASSVGSSGTDTQYF. CDR3 nucleotide sequence: TGTGCCAGCAGCGTAGGTTCTAGCGGCACAGATACGCAGTATTTT.

This clonotype was observed at least ten times. This CDR3 reads CASWEGGGNQPQHF. The CDR3 DNA follows: TGTGCCAGCTGGGAAGGGGGTGGCAATCAGCCCCAGCATTTT. The gene calls are TRBV6-2 or TRBV6-3 and TRBJ1-5, with D perhaps TRBD1 (6 bases). The germline CDR1 and CDR2 sequences are MNHEY and SVGEGT. V lost 8 bases, J lost 2 bases, and 13 bases lay in between. CDR3 size: 14 residues.

This clonotype was found many times. CDR3 coding DNA: TGTGCCCTCCTGCGGGGAGAGTGCCAAGAGACCCAGTACTTC. Residues: CALLRGECQETQYF. The genes are TRBV11-2 and TRBJ2-5; maybe TRBD2 (6 bases). Trimming left V 11 bases short and J 1 base short, with 17 bases between. From germline, CDR1 is SGHAT and CDR2 FQNNGV. The CDR3 extends over 14 amino acids.

This clonotype turned up a few times. One junction end disagrees with the germline gene, perhaps due to a read error. V gene TRBV6-1 combines with J gene TRBJ2-2; no clear D. The CDR3 is made up of 14 amino acids. Germline V gene lookup returns CDR1 MNHNS and CDR2 SASEGT. The CDR3 reads CDSSDMANTGELFF. The CDR3 nucleotides read TGTGACAGCAGTGATATGGCGAACACCGGGGAGCTGTTTTTT.

This clonotype has at least ten counts. The chain employs TRBV11-2 and TRBJ2-5; a possible D gene is TRBD2 (5 bases). V shed 1 base and J shed 5 bases, with 11 bases lying between them. The germline V gene has CDR1 SGHAT and CDR2 FQNNGV. This CDR3 is 14 amino acids long. The CDR3 sequence: CASSLVAGLETQYF. The CDR3 DNA is TGTGCCAGCAGCTTAGTGGCGGGCTTGGAGACCCAGTACTTC.

Only a few counts were recorded for this clonotype. One end of the junction is discordant with germline, which a read error may explain. The chain joins TRBV6-6 to TRBJ2-1, with 7 bases aligning to TRBD2. The CDR3 spans 15 residues. From germline, CDR1 is MNHNY and CDR2 SVGAGI (reference sequence). Here the CDR3 reads CASSVKSGTYYEQFF. The CDR3 nucleotides read TGTGCCAGCAGTGTCAAAAGCGGGACCTACTATGAGCAGTTCTTC.

This clonotype occurred a few times. Given a much more abundant clone one base away, this may be a read error. The chain uses TRBV20-1 and TRBJ1-2, with D possibly TRBD1 on 6 matching bases. This CDR3 has 15 residues. V lost 3 bases and J 3 bases, leaving 17 bases between the germline ends. Per the germline V gene, CDR1 is DFQATT and CDR2 is SNEGSKA (reference sequence). DNA for the CDR3: TGCAGTGCTAGGCCCGGACAGAATCCTGACTATGGCTACACCTTC. Translated, it gives CSARPGQNPDYGYTF.

The rearrangement joins TRBV12-3 or TRBV12-4 to TRBJ1-2; possible D gene TRBD1, 5 bases. V was trimmed by 6 bases and J by 0 bases, leaving 23 bases between them. The CDR3 is 18 residues long. CDR3 bases: TGTGCCAGCAGGGGATCCGGACCCCCGGGGGAAGCTAACTATGGCTACACCTTC. Residues: CASRGSGPPGEANYGYTF.

Regarding this clonotype: A single base separates this from a much larger clone, so it may be a read error. The V call is TRBV7-8, the J call TRBJ2-7, with D hard to call. The germline gives CDR1 SGHVS, CDR2 FQNEAQ. The CDR3 consists of 16 residues. CDR3 in amino acids: CASSPSSQKAPYKQYF. CDR3 sequence (DNA): TGTGCCAGCAGCCCCAGTTCCCAAAAAGCCCCCTACAAGCAGTACTTC.

Ten or more counts support this clonotype. The chain has TRBV5-1 and TRBJ2-7; D unclear. CDR1 SGHRS and CDR2 YFSETQ come from the germline V gene. The CDR3 length is 14 residues. The ends were cut back, 2 bases at V and 1 base at J, with 10 bases in the middle. CDR3 region: CASSFIATSYEQYF. CDR3 nucleotides: TGCGCCAGCAGCTTTATAGCTACATCCTACGAGCAGTACTTC.

Only a few counts were recorded for this clonotype. Its ends do not fully match the called genes, so a read error is possible. V usage is TRBV7-6 and J usage is TRBJ2-5; D may match TRBD1 or TRBD2 (5 bases each). The germline gives CDR1 SGHVS, CDR2 FNYEAQ. The CDR3 consists of 15 residues. The CDR3: CASGLVPMGEETQYF. The DNA for the CDR3 is TGTGCCAGCGGCTTAGTTCCCATGGGGGAAGAGACCCAGTACTTC. Drawing the rest from reference TRBV7-6 and TRBJ2-5, the complete variable domain is GAGVSQSPRYKVTKRGQDVALRCDPISGHVSLYWYRQALGQGPEFLTYFNYEAQQDKSGLPNDRFSAERPEGSISTLTIQRTEQRDSAMYRCASGLVPMGEETQYFGPGTRLLVL.

The CDR3 loop is CASSWGIIDEQFF. CDR3 sequence (DNA): TGTGCCAGCAGTTGGGGGATAATCGATGAGCAGTTCTTC. The rearrangement links TRBV28 to TRBJ2-1; D could derive from TRBD1 or TRBD2 (5 bases each). Looked up from germline, CDR1 is MDHEN and CDR2 is SYDVKM. V was shortened by 4 bases and J by 8 bases, with 12 bases between the two germline ends. This CDR3 has 13 residues. Combining the CDR3 with reference TRBV28 and TRBJ2-1 gives the whole variable domain DVKVTQSSRYLVKRTGEKVFLECVQDMDHENMFWYRQDPGLGLRLIYFSYDVKMKEKGDIPEGYSVSREKKERFSLILESASTNQTSMYLCASSWGIIDEQFFGPGTRLTVL.

For this clonotype: This may be a read error: a much more frequent sequence differs by one nucleotide. V is TRBV10-2 and J is TRBJ1-5; D gene ambiguous. The germline V and J ends were trimmed by 7 bases and 2 bases, with 18 bases remaining between them. This CDR3 region has 16 residues. Per germline, CDR1 WSHSY and CDR2 SAAADI. The DNA for the CDR3 is TGCGCCAGCAACCCCGGAGCCGGTTATGGCAATCAGCCCCAGCATTTT. It specifies CASNPGAGYGNQPQHF.

The chain is built from TRBV12-5 and TRBJ2-2; 11 nucleotides agree with TRBD1. Losses at the gene ends were 5 bases for V and 4 bases for J; bases not matched to a gene: 6. CDR3 length: 16 residues. In germline, CDR1 is LGHNT, CDR2 FRNRAP. The CDR3 is CASGIGQGARTGELFF. As DNA, the CDR3 is TGTGCTAGTGGTATCGGACAGGGGGCGCGCACCGGGGAGCTGTTTTTT.

Note on this clonotype: Given a much more abundant clone one base away, this may be a read error. The conserved phenylalanine or tryptophan is not found at the CDR3 terminus, so this likely reflects a read error. The V gene is TRBV9, the J gene TRBJ1-4, with D uncertain. Trimming stripped 4 bases from V and 5 bases from J, with 9 bases between. The CDR3 is 13 amino acids. The germline gives CDR1 SGDLS, CDR2 YYNGEE. CDR3 nucleotides: TGTGCCAGCAGCCCAGGAAGGAATGAAAAACTGTTTTCT. It is translated as CASSPGRNEKLFS.

This clonotype was seen at least ten times. V gene TRBV7-2 combines with J gene TRBJ2-7; unclear D gene. From germline, CDR1 is SGHTA and CDR2 FQGNSA. V lost 2 bases and J 3 bases, leaving 11 bases between the germline ends. There are 14 residues in the CDR3. CDR3 sequence (DNA): TGTGCCAGCAGCTTATCCGGCGGAAGCTACGAGCAGTACTTC. As protein: CASSLSGGSYEQYF. Looking up the rest from reference TRBV7-2 and TRBJ2-7 gives the full variable domain: GAGVSQSPSNKVTEKGKDVELRCDPISGHTALYWYRQSLGQGLEFLIYFQGNSAPDKSGLPSDRFSAERTGGSVSTLTIQRTQQEDSAVYLCASSLSGGSYEQYFGPGTRLTVT.

The sample holds many counts of this clonotype. V usage is TRBV6-5 and J usage is TRBJ2-7, with 11 bases aligning to TRBD2. V lost 8 bases and J lost 7; bases outside the gene matches: 4. Germline V gives CDR1 MNHEY, CDR2 SVGAGI. The CDR3 contains 12 residues. The DNA for the CDR3 is TGTGCCAGCTCTAGCGGGAGGCTGGAGCAGTACTTC. Protein: CASSSGRLEQYF.

To note about this clonotype: A much larger clone is a single base away; this may be a read error. Likely a read error: the CDR3 ends without its conserved phenylalanine or tryptophan. The chain has TRBV12-3 or TRBV12-4 and TRBJ1-1; 8 bases are shared with TRBD1. The CDR3 length is 14 residues. Unmatched junction bases numbered 5, after V lost 6 bases and J lost 2 bases. The CDR3 region is CASRSPGGNTEAFS. As DNA, the CDR3 is TGTGCCAGCAGATCCCCAGGGGGCAACACTGAAGCTTTCTCT.

Of note for this clonotype: A read error is possible here, since a much larger clone lies one base away. V and J are TRBV5-6 and TRBJ2-1, with TRBD1 matching over 9 bases. The CDR3 has 14 amino acids. Germline CDR1 SGHDT, CDR2 YYEEEE. CDR3 sequence reads: CVSSFGTGYTEQFF. CDR3 nucleotides: TGTGTCAGCAGCTTTGGGACAGGGTATACTGAGCAGTTCTTC.